Included here is one TCR beta chain sequence, with context. The antigen is not known. These data are taken from a study of cytomegalovirus exposure and HLA in healthy donors. General observations from the study: Certain indistinguishable V segments, among them TRBV6-2 and TRBV6-3, were excluded. An analysis done earlier found most TCR beta V segments productive about 90% or about 30% of the time. As was reported, the classifier diagnosed cytomegalovirus status with high specificity and sensitivity.

With 60 Vbeta and 13 Jbeta primers, the PCR was carried out. Profiled with immunoSEQ multiplex PCR; TCRdb holds only in-frame clones, not every one. The table has more than 100,000 clones, approximately 80% seen once. This CDR3 has 13 amino acids. Germline V gene data show CDR1 as SGHTA and CDR2 as FQGTGA. V trimming: 5 bases; J trimming: 7 bases; junction bases outside the gene matches: 7. The source of this sequence is a female donor in good health and CMV-seropositive. Sequenced input: PBMCs. The rearrangement joins TRBV7-3 to TRBJ2-7; 8 bases align to TRBD2. The CDR3 is CASSPGGGREQYF. CDR3 nucleotides: TGTGCCAGCAGCCCCGGGGGGGGTCGAGAGCAGTACTTC.